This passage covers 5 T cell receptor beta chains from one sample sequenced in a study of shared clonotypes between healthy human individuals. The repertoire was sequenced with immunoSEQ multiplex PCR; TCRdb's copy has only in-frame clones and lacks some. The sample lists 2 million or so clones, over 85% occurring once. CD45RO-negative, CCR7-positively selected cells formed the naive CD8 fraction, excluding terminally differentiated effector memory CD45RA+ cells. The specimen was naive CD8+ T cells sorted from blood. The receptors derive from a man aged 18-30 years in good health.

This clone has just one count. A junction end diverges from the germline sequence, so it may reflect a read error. CDR3 sequence (DNA): TGTGCCAGCAGTTACGGGCCGGAGTATAATCCACCCCTCCACTTT. Encoded protein: CASSYGPEYNPPLHF. The chain employs TRBV6-5 and TRBJ1-6; D call uncertain. Germline lookup yields CDR1 MNHEY and CDR2 SVGAGI. CDR3 length: 15 residues.

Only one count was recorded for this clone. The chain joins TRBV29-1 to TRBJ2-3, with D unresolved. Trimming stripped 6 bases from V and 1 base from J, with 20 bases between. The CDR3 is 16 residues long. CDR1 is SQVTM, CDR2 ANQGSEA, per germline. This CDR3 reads CSVKTVSAFGTDTQYF. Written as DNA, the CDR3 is TGCAGCGTGAAGACGGTGTCGGCGTTCGGCACAGATACGCAGTATTTT.

In DNA, the CDR3 is TGTGCCAGCAGTTTCCGGGAGGGACCCTATGGCTACACCTTC. Its protein is CASSFREGPYGYTF. The chain employs TRBV6-5 and TRBJ1-2, with D maybe TRBD1 (5 bases). Germline CDR1 MNHEY, CDR2 SVGAGI. The germline V and J ends were trimmed by 4 bases and 4 bases, with 13 bases remaining between them. The CDR3 contains 14 residues.

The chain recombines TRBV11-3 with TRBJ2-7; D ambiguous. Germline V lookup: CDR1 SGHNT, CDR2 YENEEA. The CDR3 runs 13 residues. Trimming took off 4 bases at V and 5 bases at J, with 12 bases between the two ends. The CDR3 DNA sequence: TGTGCCAGCAGCTACCCCGGAGATGACGAGCAGTACTTC. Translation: CASSYPGDDEQYF.

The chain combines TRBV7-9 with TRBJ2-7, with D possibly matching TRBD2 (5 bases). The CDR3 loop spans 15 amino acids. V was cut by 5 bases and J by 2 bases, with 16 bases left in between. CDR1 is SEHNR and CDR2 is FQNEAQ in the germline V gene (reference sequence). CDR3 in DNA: TGTGCCAGCAGCCCCTCCCTGGGAGCCACCTACGAGCAGTACTTC. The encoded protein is CASSPSLGATYEQYF.